Included here is one TCR beta chain sequence, with context. The CDR3 is made up of 15 amino acids. CDR1 and CDR2 (germline): KGHSH, LQKENI. The J segment lost 8 bases and the V segment lost 0 bases, leaving 2 bases of the junction unmatched. These data come from a study of blood T cell repertoires in COVID-19. Overall study: Whether acute or convalescent, the COVID-19 samples came from the United States, Italy and Spain.

In the original analysis: Estimation of nucleated cell counts was performed using reference gene primer amplification. Generated by immunoSEQ multiplex PCR, the TCRdb table keeps only in-frame clones and is missing some. The DNA gave D and trimming, while V, J and clone size come from that table. The sample includes more than 150,000 clones, 75% to 90% of them seen just once. The TCR sequence derives from a woman aged 70 to 79 with acute or convalescent COVID-19. Sample: peripheral blood. The V gene is TRBV18, the J gene TRBJ1-4; TRBD1 matches at 11 bases. The CDR3: CASSPPRDRGEKLFF. The CDR3 bases are TGTGCCAGCTCACCACCCCGGGACAGGGGGGAAAAACTGTTTTTT.